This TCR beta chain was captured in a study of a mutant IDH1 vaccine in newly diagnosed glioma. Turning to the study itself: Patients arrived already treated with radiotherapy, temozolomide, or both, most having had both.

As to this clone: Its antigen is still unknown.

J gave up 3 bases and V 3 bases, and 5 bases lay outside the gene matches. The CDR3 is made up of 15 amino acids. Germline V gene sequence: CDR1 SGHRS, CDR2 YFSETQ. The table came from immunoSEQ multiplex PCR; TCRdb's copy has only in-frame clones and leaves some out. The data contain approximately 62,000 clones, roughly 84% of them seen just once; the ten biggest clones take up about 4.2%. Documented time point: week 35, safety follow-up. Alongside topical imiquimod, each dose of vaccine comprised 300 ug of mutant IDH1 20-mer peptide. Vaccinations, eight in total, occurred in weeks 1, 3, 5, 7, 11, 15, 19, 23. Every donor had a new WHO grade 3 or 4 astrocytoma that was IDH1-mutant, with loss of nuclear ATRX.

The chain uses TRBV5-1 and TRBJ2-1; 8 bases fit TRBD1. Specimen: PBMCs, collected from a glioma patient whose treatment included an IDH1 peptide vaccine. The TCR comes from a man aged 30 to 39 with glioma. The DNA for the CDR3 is TGCGCCAGCAGCTCCGGGACAGGTCTCTACAATGAGCAGTTCTTC. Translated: CASSSGTGLYNEQFF. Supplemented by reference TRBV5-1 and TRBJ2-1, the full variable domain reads KAGVTQTPRYLIKTRGQQVTLSCSPISGHRSVSWYQQTPGQGLQFLFEYFSETQRNKGNFPGRFSGRQFSNSRSEMNVSTLELGDSALYLCASSSGTGLYNEQFFGPGTRLTVL.